This T cell receptor (beta chain) was retrieved from a study of blood T cell repertoires in COVID-19. Study-level background: Italy, Spain and the United States were the sources of the convalescent and acute COVID-19 samples.

The data were produced by immunoSEQ multiplex PCR, yet TCRdb's version contains in-frame clones alone and is incomplete. This sample has 150,000 to 200,000 clones, with about 80% found just once. V gave up 3 bases and J gave up 6 bases, with 11 bases separating them. The CDR3 is 13 residues long. Germline V gene sequence: CDR1 SGHAT, CDR2 FQNNGV. This chain uses TRBV11-2 with TRBJ2-5, with D uncertain. This TCR came from a man between 60 and 75 years old with acute or convalescent COVID-19. The sample comprised peripheral blood. The CDR3 spells CASSFSGQQTQYF. CDR3 DNA sequence: TGTGCCAGCAGCTTCTCTGGGCAGCAGACCCAGTACTTC.